This TCR beta chain was recorded in a study of control samples from healthy donors and cancer patients. V shed 2 bases and J shed 2 bases, with 6 bases lying between them. CDR3 length: 13 residues. Looked up from germline, CDR1 is SNHLY and CDR2 is FYNNEI. Only in-frame clones appear in the TCRdb table, and some are missing; sequencing was by immunoSEQ multiplex PCR. This sample has about 130,000 clones, with around 93% found just once. The rearrangement joins TRBV2 to TRBJ2-5; no firm D call. The specimen was blood. The sequence was obtained from a man aged 18 to 29 in good health. The CDR3 loop is CASSERQQETQYF. The CDR3 bases are TGTGCCAGCAGTGAAAGGCAGCAAGAGACCCAGTACTTC.